This section outlines one T cell receptor beta chain sequence together with its context. As originally analysed: It was from reference gene primer amplification that nucleated cell counts were estimated. Libraries were prepared by immunoSEQ multiplex PCR; TCRdb keeps only in-frame clonotypes and omits some of them. V, J and clone size are taken as reported in that table, and D and trimming were inferred from the DNA itself. Counted here are tens of thousands of clones, roughly 84% occurring once; the ten biggest clones make up about 4.5%. This entry belongs to a study of blood T cell repertoires in COVID-19. Study-level background: Some COVID-19 samples were acute and others convalescent; all came from the United States, Italy and Spain. T cells, B-cell-depleted T cells, or PBMCs supplied cDNA or gDNA.

The trim removed 5 bases at V and 10 bases at J, leaving 8 bases unmatched. The CDR3 extends over 13 amino acids. The V gene's germline CDR1 is SGHNT and CDR2 YENEEA. This rearrangement joins TRBV11-3 to TRBJ2-1, with 7 bases that match TRBD1. The sequenced material came from peripheral blood. This receptor was identified in a man between 50 and 59 years old with active COVID-19. The CDR3 DNA is TGTGCCAGCAGCCAATACAGGGGCGGCGAGCAGTTCTTC. Amino acid sequence: CASSQYRGGEQFF.